This TCR beta chain was obtained from a study of T cells in Graves' hyperthyroidism and ophthalmopathy. This clonotype was counted many times. From germline, CDR1 is SGHRS and CDR2 YFSETQ. CDR3 length: 14 residues. The V and J ends lost 0 bases and 7 bases respectively, with 11 bases between them. What was amplified from RNA transcripts were TCR beta CDR3 regions. Carried out on the TCR CDR3, a first-round RT-PCR used the HTBI primer set. One entry per CDR3 protein, called by TCRdb with MiXCR from the multiplex PCR reads. The data hold fewer than 700,000 distinct CDR3 sequences, with around 15% observed a single time.

This chain joins TRBV5-1 and TRBJ2-1; tentatively, D is TRBD2 (5 bases). The clonotype originates from a woman aged 25 to 39 with Graves' hyperthyroidism. The sequenced sample consisted of blood. This CDR3 reads CASSLDSTGNEQFF. Written as DNA, the CDR3 is TGCGCCAGCAGCTTGGACTCGACGGGGAATGAGCAGTTCTTC.